The present T cell receptor beta chain was sequenced within a study of identical twins. A word on this clonotype: Its antigen is undetermined.

Study-level points and caveats: There is a chance that invariant MAIT and iNKT cells partially muddied zero-insertion analyses. Insertions were reduced in abundant cord blood beta clonotypes but not in memory repertoires.

The CDR3 is made up of 14 amino acids. V gave up 3 bases and J gave up 12 bases; unmatched junction bases: 9. One entry per CDR3 protein, called by TCRdb with MiXCR from the 5' RACE reads. The repertoire holds about 570,000 distinct CDR3 sequences, roughly 9.9% seen once, with around 3% in the top ten. This same sample was also taken into another study, of yellow fever vaccine responses in identical twins.

Input material: PBMCs. This clonotype was obtained from a woman aged 18-30 years in good health. The V and J genes are TRBV12-3 or TRBV12-4 and TRBJ2-1, with 9 bases fitting TRBD2. The CDR3, as DNA: TGTGCCAGCAGTTTGGCGGGAGGGCTCCTTCGGCAGTTCTTC. This codes for CASSLAGGLLRQFF.